This TCR beta chain comes out of a study of spatial heterogeneity in lung cancer. Indicated time point: sample taken at primary tumor resection. Frozen PBMC, nontumor lung or tumor provided whole RNA, which was sequenced unsorted. TCR cDNA molecules each had a unique molecular identifier. TCRdb independently ran MiXCR on the 5' RACE reads; one entry per CDR3 protein. Of 26,000 or so distinct CDR3 sequences in the sample, approximately 8.4% were seen once. This clonotype was found a few times. The antigen is undetermined. Study results and limitations: The appearance of ubiquitous expanded tumor TCRs in blood was greater at resection than follow-up.

This sample comprised PBMCs, obtained at surgery. The clonotype comes from a female donor with early-stage non-small cell lung cancer.

The CDR3 DNA reads TGTGCCAGCAGCTTCTCGGACAGCAGCACAGATACGCAGTATTTT. Translation: CASSFSDSSTDTQYF. The rearrangement joins TRBV7-9 to TRBJ2-3, with a possible D match to TRBD1 (6 bases). Deletions cut 3 bases from V and 0 bases from J, with 10 bases between. There are 15 residues in the CDR3. Germline lookup yields CDR1 SEHNR and CDR2 FQNEAQ (reference sequence).